This T cell receptor beta chain was captured by sequencing in a study of OX40 agonist ivuxolimab in advanced cancers. For the study at large: Averaging about 60 years in age, with a range of about 23 to 79, the cohort was more than 75% male. General study results and limits: The authors also found low normalized T-cell clonal expansion in some nonresponders. With doses of 0.1 to 3.0 mg/kg, CD4+ and CD8+ blood T cells had undergone clonal expansion by week 6.

Samples of blood were obtained at baseline, on cycle 4 day 1, and on cycle 7 day 1. The V gene's germline CDR1 is MGHRA and CDR2 YSYEKL. This CDR3 has 14 amino acids. Points on this clone: Its antigen remains unidentified. Compared with germline, one end of the junction differs, possibly owing to a read error.

The repertoire was sequenced with immunoSEQ multiplex PCR; TCRdb's copy has only in-frame clones and lacks some. This sample has 80,000 to 95,000 clones, with about 83% found just once. The source of this sequence is an adult with an advanced solid tumor such as melanoma, head and neck, liver or kidney cancer. The J gene is TRBJ1-1, the V gene TRBV4-1; maybe TRBD1 (5 bases). Source: CD4+ or CD8+ T cells sorted from blood, taken in a trial of the OX40 agonist ivuxolimab. CDR3 DNA sequence: TGCGCCAGCAGCAAAGACGGGGCGAACACTGAAGCTTTCTTT. Protein product: CASSKDGANTEAFF.